Following are 25 T cell receptor beta chains from one sample sequenced in a study of blood T cell repertoires in COVID-19. This table comes from immunoSEQ multiplex PCR, and its TCRdb copy is limited to in-frame clones, with some not included. The sample shows roughly 270,000 clones, approximately 78% of them seen only once. Sample: PBMCs or T cells enriched from blood (not recorded which). All receptors come from a middle-aged man who had been exposed to COVID-19.

In its sample, this clone was seen a few times. This chain links TRBV4-2 with TRBJ2-3; 11 positions match TRBD2. The CDR3 is 18 residues long. Losses at the gene ends were 0 bases for V and 1 base for J; bases not matched to a gene: 6. Germline V gives CDR1 LGHNA, CDR2 YNFKEQ. The CDR3 DNA follows: TGTGCCAGCAGCCAAGACCTAGCGGGAGGAAGAGGCACAGATACGCAGTATTTT. Translated: CASSQDLAGGRGTDTQYF.

CDR3 sequence: CASSRQGVGEKLFF. The CDR3 DNA is TGTGCCAGTAGCCGACAGGGAGTGGGTGAAAAACTGTTTTTT. The V and J genes are TRBV19 and TRBJ1-4; the match to TRBD1 covers 7 bases. Germline loops: CDR1 LNHDA, CDR2 SQIVND (reference sequence). The CDR3 has 14 residues. Trimming removed 6 bases from V and 7 bases from J; junction bases left unmatched: 8. Full variable domain (outside the CDR3, taken from reference TRBV19 and TRBJ1-4): DGGITQSPKYLFRKEGQNVTLSCEQNLNHDAMYWYRQDPGQGLRLIYYSQIVNDFQKGDIAEGYSVSREKKESFPLTVTSAQKNPTAFYLCASSRQGVGEKLFFGSGTQLSVL.

The V and J genes are TRBV28 and TRBJ1-2; D remains ambiguous. Germline CDR1 and CDR2: MDHEN and SYDVKM. There are 13 residues in the CDR3. V lost 5 bases to trimming and J lost 0 bases, with 7 bases between them. The CDR3 region has the DNA TGTGCCAGCAGTCCGGCGGCTAACTATGGCTACACCTTC. Amino acids: CASSPAANYGYTF.

The chain links TRBV24-1 to TRBJ2-5, with a weak D call TRBD1 (6 bases). With 10 bases removed from V and 1 base from J, the gap between germline ends came to 18 bases. There are 15 residues in the CDR3. Germline V CDR1 and CDR2: KGHDR, SFDVKD. The CDR3 nucleotides read TGTGCCACTGGATCAGGACAGTCGGTCCAAGAGACCCAGTACTTC. Its translation: CATGSGQSVQETQYF.

This chain joins TRBV4-2 and TRBJ2-3; a weak D match, TRBD2 (6 bases). The CDR3 is 15 amino acids. Deletions cut 1 base from V and 6 bases from J, with 14 bases between. Germline CDR1 is LGHNA and CDR2 is YNFKEQ. The CDR3 DNA is TGTGCCAGCAGCCAAGCTCACGGGGAGGCGGATACGCAGTATTTT. Amino acids: CASSQAHGEADTQYF.

The V and J genes are TRBV4-1 and TRBJ1-2, with a weak D call TRBD1 (6 bases). The CDR3 runs 15 residues. Germline-derived CDR1 and CDR2 are MGHRA and YSYEKL. V was cut by 1 base and J by 8 bases, with 17 bases left in between. Written as DNA, the CDR3 is TGCGCCAGCAGCCAAGCTGACGGGGGGGCGGGAGGCTACACCTTC. Translating gives CASSQADGGAGGYTF.

V and J are TRBV5-4 and TRBJ1-3; a possible D gene is TRBD1 (6 bases). The CDR3 has 14 residues. V lost 4 bases and J 0 bases, leaving 8 bases between the germline ends. The germline gives CDR1 SGHNT, CDR2 YYREEE (reference sequence). In DNA, the CDR3 is TGTGCCAGCAGCCAGACAGGCTCTGGAAACACCATATATTTT. This translates into CASSQTGSGNTIYF.

J is TRBJ1-6 and V is TRBV19; D may be TRBD1 (5 bases). CDR3 size: 16 residues. CDR1 LNHDA and CDR2 SQIVND come from the germline V gene (reference sequence). V lost 5 bases and J 2 bases, leaving 13 bases between the germline ends. CDR3: CASSYGGATYNSPLHF. The CDR3 DNA reads as TGTGCCAGTAGTTACGGTGGGGCCACCTATAATTCACCCCTCCACTTT.

The genes are TRBV7-2 and TRBJ2-3; maybe TRBD2 (5 bases). CDR3 size: 15 residues. The V end lost 1 base, the J end lost 1 base, and 9 bases lay between the germline ends. In germline, CDR1 is SGHTA, CDR2 FQGNSA. CDR3: CASSLVRRGTDTQYF. The CDR3 nucleotides are TGTGCCAGCAGCTTAGTAAGGCGGGGCACAGATACGCAGTATTTT.

This clone came up many times. This rearrangement joins TRBV6-2 or TRBV6-3 to TRBJ2-7, with D possibly being TRBD2 (6 bases). V was cut by 5 bases and J by 4 bases, with 15 bases left in between. CDR1 is MNHEY and CDR2 is SVGEGT in the germline V gene. The CDR3 length is 14 residues. CDR3 nucleotides: TGTGCCAGCAGTGGGGTAACGGCGGGATACGAGCAGTACTTC. Protein: CASSGVTAGYEQYF.

This clone has just a few counts. CDR3 DNA: TGTGCCAGTAGTATGAGGACAGGGAATCAGCCCCAGCATTTT. Its protein product is CASSMRTGNQPQHF. V is TRBV19 and J is TRBJ1-5, with TRBD1 matching 8 bases. CDR1 and CDR2 from the germline V gene are LNHDA and SQIVND (reference sequence). With V trimmed by 3 bases and J by 4 bases, 2 bases remained unmatched. The CDR3 is 14 residues long.

The chain combines TRBV5-1 with TRBJ2-1; 7 nucleotides agree with TRBD1. The germline V gene encodes CDR1 SGHRS and CDR2 YFSETQ. V dropped 2 bases and J dropped 15; count of bases not matched to a gene: 8. The CDR3 is 12 amino acids. CDR3 in amino acids: CASSFEHPGGFF. CDR3 bases: TGCGCCAGCAGCTTCGAGCACCCAGGGGGGTTCTTC.

The chain carries TRBV5-1 and TRBJ2-7, with unresolved D. With 6 bases removed from V and 2 bases from J, the gap between germline ends came to 12 bases. Germline loops: CDR1 SGHRS, CDR2 YFSETQ. The CDR3 consists of 13 residues. CDR3 coding DNA: TGCGCCAGCAACCCAGGTGATACCTACGAGCAGTACTTC. It encodes CASNPGDTYEQYF.

V and J are TRBV29-1 and TRBJ1-4; unclear D gene. The CDR3 runs to 12 residues. Germline V gene data show CDR1 as SQVTM and CDR2 as ANQGSEA. Trimming took 7 bases from V and 6 from J, leaving 12 bases between them. The CDR3 protein is CSAPGSDEKLFF. As DNA, the CDR3 is TGCAGCGCTCCGGGGTCTGATGAAAAACTGTTTTTT.

V usage is TRBV30 and J usage is TRBJ1-5, with D unclear. V lost 0 bases to trimming and J lost 5 bases, with 11 bases between them. The CDR3 is 14 residues long. Germline-derived CDR1 and CDR2 are GTSNPN and SVGIG (reference sequence). CDR3 sequence: CAWSVRGWYQPQHF. The CDR3 DNA sequence: TGTGCCTGGAGTGTACGAGGATGGTATCAGCCCCAGCATTTT.

The chain links TRBV19 to TRBJ1-4, with 7 bases fitting TRBD1. The germline V gene has CDR1 LNHDA and CDR2 SQIVND (reference sequence). The CDR3 contains 13 residues. With 8 bases clipped from V and 7 bases from J, the junction kept 7 bases outside the gene matches. The CDR3 region is CASCLNRGEKLFF. The CDR3 DNA follows: TGTGCCAGTTGTCTTAACAGGGGTGAAAAACTGTTTTTT.

This clone has a handful of counts. V is TRBV20-1 and J is TRBJ1-2; D is uncertain. The germline V gene has CDR1 DFQATT and CDR2 SNEGSKA (reference sequence). There are 9 residues in the CDR3. V lost 5 bases, J lost 7 bases, and 5 bases lay in between. The CDR3 DNA sequence: TGCAGTGCTGAGGGTGGCTACACCTTC. Protein sequence: CSAEGGYTF.

The gene calls are TRBV3-1 (or the pseudogene TRBV3-2) and TRBJ2-3; TRBD1 agrees at 9 bases. With 5 bases clipped from V and 2 bases from J, the junction kept 5 bases outside the gene matches. In germline, CDR1 is LGHDT, CDR2 YNNKEL (reference sequence). This CDR3 contains 15 residues. The CDR3 spells CASSTDRGSTDTQYF. The CDR3, as DNA: TGTGCCAGCAGCACGGACAGGGGCTCCACAGATACGCAGTATTTT.

This clone has just a few counts. This sequence joins TRBV5-1 and TRBJ1-5; possibly TRBD1 for D (5 bases). CDR3 length equals 15 residues. Germline V gene lookup returns CDR1 SGHRS and CDR2 YFSETQ. Trimming removed 0 bases from V and 4 bases from J, with 11 bases in between. As DNA, the CDR3 is TGCGCCAGCAGCTTGGCCGGCAGGGAAAATCAGCCCCAGCATTTT. This gives the protein CASSLAGRENQPQHF.

The chain uses TRBV24-1 and TRBJ2-7, with 12 nucleotides matching TRBD1. The CDR3 is 15 amino acids. Looked up from germline, CDR1 is KGHDR and CDR2 is SFDVKD. Trimming removed 2 bases from V and 7 bases from J; junction bases left unmatched: 5. The CDR3 nucleotides are TGTGCCACCAGTGATTCGGGACAGGGGGCATGGGAGCAGTACTTC. Protein sequence: CATSDSGQGAWEQYF.

The chain joins TRBV30 to TRBJ2-3; D remains ambiguous. The CDR3 loop spans 10 amino acids. Trimming shortened V by 1 base and J by 8 bases, and 4 bases separated the two germline ends. Germline values: CDR1 GTSNPN, CDR2 SVGIG (reference sequence). DNA of the CDR3: TGTGCCTGGAGTGCTAGTACGCAGTATTTT. It yields the protein CAWSASTQYF.

The V gene is TRBV21-1, the J gene TRBJ2-3; TRBD2 reflects the table's D call only, with no check against the DNA. TRBV21-1 is given as a pseudogene. CDR3 length: 16 residues. In DNA form, the CDR3 reads TGTGCCAACCCCGGGGGGGGGCTGGGGATCACAGATACGCAGTATTTT. This sequence encodes CANPGGGLGITDTQYF.

The rearrangement links TRBV29-1 to TRBJ1-2; D remains unclear. Germline loops: CDR1 SQVTM, CDR2 ANQGSEA. V was trimmed by 5 bases and J by 4 bases, leaving 8 bases between them. This CDR3 is built from 11 residues. This CDR3 reads CSVLAFYGYTF. The CDR3 coding sequence is TGCAGCGTTTTAGCGTTCTATGGCTACACCTTC.

The count of this clone is one. The rearrangement joins TRBV12-3 or TRBV12-4 to TRBJ1-5, with D unclear. The CDR3 is made up of 11 amino acids. Between the trimmed V and J ends, which lost 8 bases and 9 bases, there was a span of 11 bases. CDR3: CASRSSGPQHF. CDR3 sequence (DNA): TGTGCCAGCCGCTCGAGTGGGCCCCAGCATTTT.

The rearrangement links TRBV30 to TRBJ2-1; D gene ambiguous. Germline assignment: CDR1 GTSNPN and CDR2 SVGIG (reference sequence). The CDR3 has 11 residues. V shed 3 bases and J shed 8 bases, with 8 bases lying between them. In DNA form, the CDR3 reads TGTGCCTGGAGCCCCGTAGATGAGCAGTTCTTC. Its translation: CAWSPVDEQFF.